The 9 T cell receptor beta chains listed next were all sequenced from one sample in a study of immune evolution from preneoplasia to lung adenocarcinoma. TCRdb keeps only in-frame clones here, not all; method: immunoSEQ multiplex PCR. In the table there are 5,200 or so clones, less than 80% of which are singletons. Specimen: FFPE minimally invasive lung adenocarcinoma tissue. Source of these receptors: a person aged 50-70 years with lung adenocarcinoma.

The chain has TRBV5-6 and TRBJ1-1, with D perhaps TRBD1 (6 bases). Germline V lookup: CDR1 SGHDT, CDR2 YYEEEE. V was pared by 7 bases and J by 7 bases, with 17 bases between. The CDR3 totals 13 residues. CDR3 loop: CASHGGRGLEAFF. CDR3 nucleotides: TGTGCCAGCCACGGCGGCAGGGGCCTTGAAGCTTTCTTT.

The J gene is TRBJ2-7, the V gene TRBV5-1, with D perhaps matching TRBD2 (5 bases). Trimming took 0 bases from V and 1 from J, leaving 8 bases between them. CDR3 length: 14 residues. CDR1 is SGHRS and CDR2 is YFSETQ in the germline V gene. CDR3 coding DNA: TGCGCCAGCAGCTTGGCCCCGGGGTCCTACGAGCAGTACTTC. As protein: CASSLAPGSYEQYF.

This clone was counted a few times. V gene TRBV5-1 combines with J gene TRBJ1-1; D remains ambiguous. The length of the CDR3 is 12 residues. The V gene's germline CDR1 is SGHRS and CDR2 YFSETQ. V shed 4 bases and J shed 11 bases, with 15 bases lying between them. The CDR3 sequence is CASSVDGKMAFF. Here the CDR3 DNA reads TGCGCCAGCAGCGTGGACGGTAAGATGGCTTTCTTT.

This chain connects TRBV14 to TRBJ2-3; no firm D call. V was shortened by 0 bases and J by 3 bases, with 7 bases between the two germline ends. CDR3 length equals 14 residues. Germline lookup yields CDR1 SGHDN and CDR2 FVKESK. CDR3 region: CASSQEHATDTQYF. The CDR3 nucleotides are TGTGCCAGCAGCCAAGAACATGCAACAGATACGCAGTATTTT.

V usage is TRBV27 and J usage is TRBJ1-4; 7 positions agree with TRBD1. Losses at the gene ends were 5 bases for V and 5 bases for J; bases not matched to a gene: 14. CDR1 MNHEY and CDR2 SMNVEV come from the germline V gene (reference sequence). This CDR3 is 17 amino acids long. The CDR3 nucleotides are TGTGCCAGCAGTATAGACCCCGGGACAGTTCCGAATGAAAAACTGTTTTTT. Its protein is CASSIDPGTVPNEKLFF.

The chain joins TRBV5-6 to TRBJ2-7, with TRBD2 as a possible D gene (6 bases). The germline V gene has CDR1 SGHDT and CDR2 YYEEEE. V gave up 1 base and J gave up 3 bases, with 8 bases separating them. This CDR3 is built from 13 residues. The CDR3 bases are TGTGCCAGCAGCTTGTGGGGACTCTACGAGCAGTACTTC. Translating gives CASSLWGLYEQYF.

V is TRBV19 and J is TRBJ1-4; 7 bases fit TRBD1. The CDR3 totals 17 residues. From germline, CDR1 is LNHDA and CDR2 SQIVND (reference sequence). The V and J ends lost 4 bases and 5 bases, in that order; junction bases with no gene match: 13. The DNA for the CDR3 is TGTGCCAGTAGTACCCAGAGGGGGCTAAGAGGCAATGAAAAACTGTTTTTT. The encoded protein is CASSTQRGLRGNEKLFF.

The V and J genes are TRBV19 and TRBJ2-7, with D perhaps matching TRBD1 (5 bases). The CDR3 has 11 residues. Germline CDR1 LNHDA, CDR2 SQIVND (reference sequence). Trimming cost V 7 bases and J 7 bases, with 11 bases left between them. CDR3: CASKTKGEQYF. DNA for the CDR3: TGTGCCAGTAAAACTAAGGGGGAGCAGTACTTC.

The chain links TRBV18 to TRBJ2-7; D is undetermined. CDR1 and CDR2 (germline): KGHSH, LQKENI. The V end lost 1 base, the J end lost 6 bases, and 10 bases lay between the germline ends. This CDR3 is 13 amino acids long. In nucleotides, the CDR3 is TGTGCCAGCTCACCACATAAGACAACCGAGCAGTACTTC. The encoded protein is CASSPHKTTEQYF.